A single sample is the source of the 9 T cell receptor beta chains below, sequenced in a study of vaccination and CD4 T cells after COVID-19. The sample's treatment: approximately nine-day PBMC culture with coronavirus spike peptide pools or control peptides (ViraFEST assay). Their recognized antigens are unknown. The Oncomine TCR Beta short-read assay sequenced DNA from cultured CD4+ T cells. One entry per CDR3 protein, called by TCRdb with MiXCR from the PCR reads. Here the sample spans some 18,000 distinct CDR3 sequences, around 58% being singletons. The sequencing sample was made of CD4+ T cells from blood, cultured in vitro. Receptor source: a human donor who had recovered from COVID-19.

CDR3 DNA: TGCAGTGCTAACCCGGGACTAGCGGGATTGTTTAATGAGCAGTTCTTC. Translation: CSANPGLAGLFNEQFF. The chain uses TRBV20-1 and TRBJ2-1; the match to TRBD2 covers 13 bases. J gave up 7 bases and V 4 bases, and 10 bases lay outside the gene matches. CDR1 and CDR2 (germline): DFQATT, SNEGSKA (reference sequence). The CDR3 is 16 residues long.

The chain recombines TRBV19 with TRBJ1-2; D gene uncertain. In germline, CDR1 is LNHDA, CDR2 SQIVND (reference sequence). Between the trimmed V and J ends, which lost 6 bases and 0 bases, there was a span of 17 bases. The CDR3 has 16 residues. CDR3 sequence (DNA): TGTGCCAGTAGCTCCGAGGCAGAGCCCACTAACTATGGCTACACCTTC. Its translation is CASSSEAEPTNYGYTF.

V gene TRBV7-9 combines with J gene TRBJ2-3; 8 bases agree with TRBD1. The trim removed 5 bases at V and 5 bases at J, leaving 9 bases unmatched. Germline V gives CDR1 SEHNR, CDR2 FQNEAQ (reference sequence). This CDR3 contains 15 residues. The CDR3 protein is CASSRGQGAQDTQYF. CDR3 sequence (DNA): TGTGCCAGCAGCCGAGGACAGGGCGCTCAAGATACGCAGTATTTT.

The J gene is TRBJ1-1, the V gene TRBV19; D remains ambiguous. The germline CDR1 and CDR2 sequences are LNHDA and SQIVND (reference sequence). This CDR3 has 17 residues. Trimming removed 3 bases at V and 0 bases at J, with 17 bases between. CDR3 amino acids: CASSIMGGPLMNTEAFF. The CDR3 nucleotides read TGTGCCAGTAGTATCATGGGTGGACCCTTAATGAACACTGAAGCTTTCTTT.

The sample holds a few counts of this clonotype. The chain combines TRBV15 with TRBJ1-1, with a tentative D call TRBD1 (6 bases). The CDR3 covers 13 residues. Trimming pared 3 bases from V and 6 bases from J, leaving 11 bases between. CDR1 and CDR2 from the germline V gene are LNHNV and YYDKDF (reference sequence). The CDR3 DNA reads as TGTGCCACCAGCAGGGATAGGACAGCTGAAGCTTTCTTT. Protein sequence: CATSRDRTAEAFF.

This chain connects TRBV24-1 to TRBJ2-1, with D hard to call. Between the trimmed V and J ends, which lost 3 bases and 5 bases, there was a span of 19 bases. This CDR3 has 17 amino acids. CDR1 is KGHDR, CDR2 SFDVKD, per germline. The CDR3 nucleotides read TGTGCCACCAGTGATGATGAAAAGTATCGGGCACACAATGAGCAGTTCTTC. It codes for CATSDDEKYRAHNEQFF.

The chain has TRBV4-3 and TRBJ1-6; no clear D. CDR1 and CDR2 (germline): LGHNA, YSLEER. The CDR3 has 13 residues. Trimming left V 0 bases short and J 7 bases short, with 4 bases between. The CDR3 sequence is CASSQEENSPLHF. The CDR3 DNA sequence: TGCGCCAGCAGCCAAGAGGAGAATTCACCCCTCCACTTT.

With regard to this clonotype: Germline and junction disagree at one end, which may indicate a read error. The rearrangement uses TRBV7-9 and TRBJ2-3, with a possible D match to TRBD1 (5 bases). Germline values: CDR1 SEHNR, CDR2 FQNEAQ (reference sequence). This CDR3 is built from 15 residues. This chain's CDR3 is CASSPAQGITDTRYF. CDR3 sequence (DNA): TGTGCCAGCAGCCCCGCCCAGGGAATCACAGATACGCGGTATTTT.

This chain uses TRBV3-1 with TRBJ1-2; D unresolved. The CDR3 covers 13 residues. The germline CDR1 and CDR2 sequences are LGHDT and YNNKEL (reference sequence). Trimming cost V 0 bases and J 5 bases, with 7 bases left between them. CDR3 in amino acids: CASSQDPAYGYTF. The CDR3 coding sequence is TGTGCCAGCAGCCAAGATCCTGCATATGGCTACACCTTC.